This TCR beta chain was identified in a study of blood T cells in healthy people across ages. Study outcomes and limitations: The fall in TCR beta diversity per million T cells was roughly linear with age. Researchers deemed the diversity estimates from one million T cells underestimates.

A second PCR, run for roughly 7 to 12 cycles, used a sample-barcoded 5' primer plus a J-beta primer mix. TCRdb recomputed calls from the 5' RACE reads with MiXCR, one row per CDR3 protein. The sample holds 600,000 to 800,000 distinct CDR3 sequences, around a fifth seen once. CDR1 and CDR2 from the germline V gene are SGHKS and YYEKEE (reference sequence). V was clipped by 4 bases and J by 0 bases, with 22 bases between them. The CDR3 consists of 18 residues. Peripheral blood was drawn, about 10 milliliters per donor. This clonotype has more than one count but fewer than ten. Its antigen is currently unknown.

The sequence came from a man between 65 and 85 years old in good health. Source material: blood. The V gene is TRBV5-5, the J gene TRBJ1-1, with D possibly TRBD1 on 5 matching bases. This chain's CDR3 is CASSLAGGMFGMNTEAFF. The CDR3, as DNA: TGTGCCAGCAGCCTTGCTGGGGGGATGTTTGGGATGAACACTGAAGCTTTCTTT.